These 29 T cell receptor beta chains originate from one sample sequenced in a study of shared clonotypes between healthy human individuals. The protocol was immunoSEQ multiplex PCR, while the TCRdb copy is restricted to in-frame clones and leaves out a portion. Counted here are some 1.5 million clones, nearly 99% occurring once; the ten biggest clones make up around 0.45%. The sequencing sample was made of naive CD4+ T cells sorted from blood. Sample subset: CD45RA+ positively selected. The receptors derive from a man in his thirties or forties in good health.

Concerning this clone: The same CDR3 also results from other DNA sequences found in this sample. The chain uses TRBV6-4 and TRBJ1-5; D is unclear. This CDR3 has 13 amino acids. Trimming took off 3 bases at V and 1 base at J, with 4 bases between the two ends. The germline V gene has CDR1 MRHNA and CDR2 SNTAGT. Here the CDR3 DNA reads TGTGCCAGCAGTGAGGGGAGCAATCAGCCCCAGCATTTT. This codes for CASSEGSNQPQHF.

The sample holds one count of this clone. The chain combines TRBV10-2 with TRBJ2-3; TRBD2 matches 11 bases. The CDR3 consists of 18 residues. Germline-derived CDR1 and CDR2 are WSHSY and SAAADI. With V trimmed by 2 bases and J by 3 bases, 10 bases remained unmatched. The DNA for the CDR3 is TGCGCCAGCAGTGAGCGAATGACTAGCGGGACAGAGACAGATACGCAGTATTTT. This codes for CASSERMTSGTETDTQYF.

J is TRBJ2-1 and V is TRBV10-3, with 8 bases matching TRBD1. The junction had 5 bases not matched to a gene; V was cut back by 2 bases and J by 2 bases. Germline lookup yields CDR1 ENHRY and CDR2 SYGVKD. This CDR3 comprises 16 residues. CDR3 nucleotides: TGTGCCATCAGTGAGCCAGGGGGCTTTCCCTACAATGAGCAGTTCTTC. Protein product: CAISEPGGFPYNEQFF.

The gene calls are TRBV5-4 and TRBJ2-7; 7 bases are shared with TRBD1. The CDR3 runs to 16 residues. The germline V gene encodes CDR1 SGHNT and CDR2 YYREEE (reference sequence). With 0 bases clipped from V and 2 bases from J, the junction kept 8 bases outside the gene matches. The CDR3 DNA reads TGTGCCAGCAGCTTGGCCTGGGACAGCCCGACCTACGAGCAGTACTTC. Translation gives CASSLAWDSPTYEQYF. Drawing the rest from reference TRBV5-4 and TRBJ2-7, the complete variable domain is ETGVTQSPTHLIKTRGQQVTLRCSSQSGHNTVSWYQQALGQGPQFIFQYYREEENGRGNFPPRFSGLQFPNYSSELNVNALELDDSALYLCASSLAWDSPTYEQYFGPGTRLTVT.

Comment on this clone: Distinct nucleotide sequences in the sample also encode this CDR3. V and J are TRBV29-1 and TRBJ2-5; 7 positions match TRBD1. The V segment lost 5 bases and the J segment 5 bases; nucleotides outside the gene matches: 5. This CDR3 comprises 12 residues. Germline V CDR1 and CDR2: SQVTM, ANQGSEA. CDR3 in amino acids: CSVRAGGETQYF. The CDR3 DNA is TGCAGCGTTCGTGCAGGGGGTGAGACCCAGTACTTC. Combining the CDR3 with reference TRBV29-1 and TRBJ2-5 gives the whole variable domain SAVISQKPSRDICQRGTSLTIQCQVDSQVTMMFWYRQQPGQSLTLIATANQGSEATYESGFVIDKFPISRPNLTFSTLTVSNMSPEDSSIYLCSVRAGGETQYFGPGTRLLVL.

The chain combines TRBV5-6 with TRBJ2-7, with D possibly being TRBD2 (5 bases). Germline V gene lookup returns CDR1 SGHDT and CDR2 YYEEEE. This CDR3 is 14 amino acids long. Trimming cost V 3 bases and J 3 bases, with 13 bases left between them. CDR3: CASSWTLVGYEQYF. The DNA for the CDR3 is TGTGCCAGCAGCTGGACTCTCGTTGGCTACGAGCAGTACTTC.

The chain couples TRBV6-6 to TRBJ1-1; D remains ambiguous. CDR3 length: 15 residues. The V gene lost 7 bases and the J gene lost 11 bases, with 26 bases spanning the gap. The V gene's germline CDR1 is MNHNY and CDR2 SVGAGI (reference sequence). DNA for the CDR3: TGTGCCAGCACCCCTTACGGGATTCGGAGTGAAGGGGCTTTCTTT. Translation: CASTPYGIRSEGAFF.

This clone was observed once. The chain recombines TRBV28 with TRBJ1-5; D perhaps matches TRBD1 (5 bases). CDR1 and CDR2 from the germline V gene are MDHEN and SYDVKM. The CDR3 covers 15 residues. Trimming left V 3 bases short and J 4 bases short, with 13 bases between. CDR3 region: CASSLSQGRNQPQHF. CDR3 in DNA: TGTGCCAGCAGTTTGTCCCAGGGTAGGAATCAGCCCCAGCATTTT.

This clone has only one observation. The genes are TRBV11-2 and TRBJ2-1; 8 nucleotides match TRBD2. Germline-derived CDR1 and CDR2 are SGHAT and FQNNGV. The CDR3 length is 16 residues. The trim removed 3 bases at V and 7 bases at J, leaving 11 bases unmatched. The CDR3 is CASSFFLSGVFNEQFF. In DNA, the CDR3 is TGTGCCAGCAGCTTTTTTCTTAGCGGGGTTTTTAATGAGCAGTTCTTC.

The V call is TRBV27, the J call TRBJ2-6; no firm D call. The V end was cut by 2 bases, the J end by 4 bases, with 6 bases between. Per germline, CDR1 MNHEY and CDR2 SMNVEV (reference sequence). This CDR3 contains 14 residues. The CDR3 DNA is TGTGCCAGCAGTTTACGGAGCGGGGCCAACGTCCTGACTTTC. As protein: CASSLRSGANVLTF.

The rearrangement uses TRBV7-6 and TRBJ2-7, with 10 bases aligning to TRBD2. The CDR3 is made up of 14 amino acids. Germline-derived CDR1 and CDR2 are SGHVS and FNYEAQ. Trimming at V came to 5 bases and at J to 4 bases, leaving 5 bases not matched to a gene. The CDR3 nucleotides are TGTGCCAGCAGCCCTAGCGGGGGACAGTACGAGCAGTACTTC. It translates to CASSPSGGQYEQYF.

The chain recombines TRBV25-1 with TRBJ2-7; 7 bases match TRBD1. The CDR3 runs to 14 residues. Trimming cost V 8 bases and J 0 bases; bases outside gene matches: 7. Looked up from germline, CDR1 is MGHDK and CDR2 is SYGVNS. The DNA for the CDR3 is TGTGCCAGCGCAAAGGGGACAGTCTCCTACGAGCAGTACTTC. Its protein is CASAKGTVSYEQYF.

CDR3 bases: TGTGCCAGCAGCTTAAACCCGAGAACGGGACAGTACAATGAGCAGTTCTTC. Its protein product is CASSLNPRTGQYNEQFF. The chain carries TRBV7-2 and TRBJ2-1, with 7 nucleotides matching TRBD1. Trimming at V came to 2 bases and at J to 4 bases, leaving 11 bases not matched to a gene. The CDR3 spans 17 residues. Germline values: CDR1 SGHTA, CDR2 FQGNSA.

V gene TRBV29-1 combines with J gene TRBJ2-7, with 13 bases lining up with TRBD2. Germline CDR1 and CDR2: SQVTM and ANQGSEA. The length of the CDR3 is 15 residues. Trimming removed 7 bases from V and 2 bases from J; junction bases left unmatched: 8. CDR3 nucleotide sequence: TGCAGCGCCCGGACTAGCGGGAGCGTGGCCTACGAGCAGTACTTC. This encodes CSARTSGSVAYEQYF.

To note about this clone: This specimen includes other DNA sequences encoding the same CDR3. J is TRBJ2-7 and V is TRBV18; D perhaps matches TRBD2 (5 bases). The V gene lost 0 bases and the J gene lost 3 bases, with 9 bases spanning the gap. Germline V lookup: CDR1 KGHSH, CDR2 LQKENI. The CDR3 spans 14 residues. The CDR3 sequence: CASSPPSGFYEQYF. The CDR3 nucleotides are TGTGCCAGCTCACCACCTTCGGGGTTCTACGAGCAGTACTTC.

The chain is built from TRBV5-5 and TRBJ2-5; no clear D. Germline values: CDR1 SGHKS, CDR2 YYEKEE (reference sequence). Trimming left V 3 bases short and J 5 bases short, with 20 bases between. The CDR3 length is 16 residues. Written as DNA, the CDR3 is TGTGCCAGCAGCTCCTTGATCGGCGTAGGTTGGGAGACCCAGTACTTC. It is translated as CASSSLIGVGWETQYF.

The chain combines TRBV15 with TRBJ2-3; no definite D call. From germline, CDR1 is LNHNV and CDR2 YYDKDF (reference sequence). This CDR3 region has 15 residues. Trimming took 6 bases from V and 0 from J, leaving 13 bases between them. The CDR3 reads CATRVLGASTDTQYF. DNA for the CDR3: TGTGCCACCAGGGTCCTGGGCGCTAGCACAGATACGCAGTATTTT. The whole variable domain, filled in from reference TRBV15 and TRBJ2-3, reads DAMVIQNPRYQVTQFGKPVTLSCSQTLNHNVMYWYQQKSSQAPKLLFHYYDKDFNNEADTPDNFQSRRPNTSFCFLDIRSPGLGDTAMYLCATRVLGASTDTQYFGPGTRLTVL.

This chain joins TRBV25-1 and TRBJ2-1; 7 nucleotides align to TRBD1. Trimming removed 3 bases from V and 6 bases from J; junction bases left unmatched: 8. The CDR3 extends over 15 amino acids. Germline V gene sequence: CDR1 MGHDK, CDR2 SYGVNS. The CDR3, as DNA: TGTGCCAGCAGTGAGACAGGGCGCTACGGCAATGAGCAGTTCTTC. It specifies CASSETGRYGNEQFF.

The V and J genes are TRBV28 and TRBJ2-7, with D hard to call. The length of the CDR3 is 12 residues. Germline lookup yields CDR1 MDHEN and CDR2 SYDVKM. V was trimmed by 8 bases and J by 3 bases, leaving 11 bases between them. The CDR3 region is CASGNLLYEQYF. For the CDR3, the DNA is TGTGCCAGCGGGAACTTACTCTACGAGCAGTACTTC.

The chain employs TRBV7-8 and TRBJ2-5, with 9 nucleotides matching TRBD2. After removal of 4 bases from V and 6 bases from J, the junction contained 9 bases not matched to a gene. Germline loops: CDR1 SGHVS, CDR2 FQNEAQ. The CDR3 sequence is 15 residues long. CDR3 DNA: TGTGCCAGCAGCTACGGACTAGCGCCCGGGCAGACCCAGTACTTC. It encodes CASSYGLAPGQTQYF. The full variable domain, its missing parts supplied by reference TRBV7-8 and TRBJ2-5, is GAGVSQSPRYKVAKRGQDVALRCDPISGHVSLFWYQQALGQGPEFLTYFQNEAQLDKSGLPSDRFFAERPEGSVSTLKIQRTQQEDSAVYLCASSYGLAPGQTQYFGPGTRLLVL.

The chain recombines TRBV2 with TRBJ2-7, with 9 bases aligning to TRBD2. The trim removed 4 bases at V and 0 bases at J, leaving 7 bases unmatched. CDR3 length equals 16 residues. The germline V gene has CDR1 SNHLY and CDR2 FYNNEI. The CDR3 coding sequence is TGTGCCAGCAGTGTAGGGCTAGCGGGGAGCTCCTACGAGCAGTACTTC. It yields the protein CASSVGLAGSSYEQYF.

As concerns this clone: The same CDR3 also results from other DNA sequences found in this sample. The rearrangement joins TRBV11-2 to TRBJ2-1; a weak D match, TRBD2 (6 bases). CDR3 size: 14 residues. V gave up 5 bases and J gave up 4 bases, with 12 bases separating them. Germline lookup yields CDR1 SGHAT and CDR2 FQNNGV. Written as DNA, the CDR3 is TGTGCCAGCAGCCTTCGGGACTCTTACAATGAGCAGTTCTTC. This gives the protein CASSLRDSYNEQFF. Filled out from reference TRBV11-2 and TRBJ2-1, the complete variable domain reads EAGVAQSPRYKIIEKRQSVAFWCNPISGHATLYWYQQILGQGPKLLIQFQNNGVVDDSQLPKDRFSAERLKGVDSTLKIQPAKLEDSAVYLCASSLRDSYNEQFFGPGTRLTVL.

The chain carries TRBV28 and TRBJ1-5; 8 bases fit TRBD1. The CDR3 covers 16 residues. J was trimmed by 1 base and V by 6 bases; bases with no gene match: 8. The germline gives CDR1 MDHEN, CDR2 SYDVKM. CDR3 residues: CASSSPRTGSNQPQHF. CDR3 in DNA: TGTGCCAGCAGCTCTCCTAGGACAGGGAGCAATCAGCCCCAGCATTTT.

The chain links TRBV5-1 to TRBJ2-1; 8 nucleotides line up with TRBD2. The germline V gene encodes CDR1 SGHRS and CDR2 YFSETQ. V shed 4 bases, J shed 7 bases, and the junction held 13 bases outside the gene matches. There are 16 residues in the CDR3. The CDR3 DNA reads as TGCGCCAGCAGCCCAGGGCGAACGGGAGGGACGAATGAGCAGTTCTTC. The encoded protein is CASSPGRTGGTNEQFF.

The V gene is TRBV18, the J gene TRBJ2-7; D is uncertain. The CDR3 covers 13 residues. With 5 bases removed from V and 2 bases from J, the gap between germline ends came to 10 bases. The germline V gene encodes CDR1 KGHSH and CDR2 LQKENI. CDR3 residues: CASSSTEAYEQYF. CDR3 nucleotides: TGTGCCAGCTCATCCACAGAGGCCTACGAGCAGTACTTC.

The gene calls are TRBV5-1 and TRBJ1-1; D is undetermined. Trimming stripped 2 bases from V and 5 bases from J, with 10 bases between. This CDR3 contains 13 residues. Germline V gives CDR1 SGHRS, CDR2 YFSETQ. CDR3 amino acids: CASSFDWETEAFF. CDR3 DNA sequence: TGCGCCAGCAGCTTCGACTGGGAAACTGAAGCTTTCTTT. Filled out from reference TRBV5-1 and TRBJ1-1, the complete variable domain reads KAGVTQTPRYLIKTRGQQVTLSCSPISGHRSVSWYQQTPGQGLQFLFEYFSETQRNKGNFPGRFSGRQFSNSRSEMNVSTLELGDSALYLCASSFDWETEAFFGQGTRLTVV.

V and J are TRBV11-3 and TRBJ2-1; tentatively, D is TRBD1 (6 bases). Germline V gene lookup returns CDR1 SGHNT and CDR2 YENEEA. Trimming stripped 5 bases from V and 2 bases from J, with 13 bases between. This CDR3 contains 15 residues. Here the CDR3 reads CASSPRDNPYNEQFF. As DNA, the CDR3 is TGTGCCAGCAGCCCAAGGGACAACCCCTACAATGAGCAGTTCTTC.

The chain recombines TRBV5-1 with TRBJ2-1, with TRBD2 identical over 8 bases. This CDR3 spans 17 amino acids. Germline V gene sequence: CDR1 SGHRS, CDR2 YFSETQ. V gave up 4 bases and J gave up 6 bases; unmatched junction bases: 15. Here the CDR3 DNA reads TGCGCCAGCAGCCCGCACCTTCGTGGCGGGAGGCTCAATGAGCAGTTCTTC. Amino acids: CASSPHLRGGRLNEQFF. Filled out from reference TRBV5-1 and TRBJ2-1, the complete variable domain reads KAGVTQTPRYLIKTRGQQVTLSCSPISGHRSVSWYQQTPGQGLQFLFEYFSETQRNKGNFPGRFSGRQFSNSRSEMNVSTLELGDSALYLCASSPHLRGGRLNEQFFGPGTRLTVL.

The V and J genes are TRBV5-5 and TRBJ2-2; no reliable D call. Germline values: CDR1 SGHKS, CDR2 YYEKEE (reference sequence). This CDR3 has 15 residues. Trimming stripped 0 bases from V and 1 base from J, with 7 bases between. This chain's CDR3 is CASSLGGRNTGELFF. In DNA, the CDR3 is TGTGCCAGCAGCTTGGGTGGTAGGAACACCGGGGAGCTGTTTTTT.